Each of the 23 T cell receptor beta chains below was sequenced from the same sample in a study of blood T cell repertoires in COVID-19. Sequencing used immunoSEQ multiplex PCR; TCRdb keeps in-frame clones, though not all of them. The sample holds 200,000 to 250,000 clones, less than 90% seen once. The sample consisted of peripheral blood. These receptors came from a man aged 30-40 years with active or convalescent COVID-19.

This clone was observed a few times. CDR3 DNA sequence: TGTGCCAGCTACCGCGGGACTCGGGGGGCCGAGCAGTACTTC. Amino acid sequence: CASYRGTRGAEQYF. V gene TRBV2 combines with J gene TRBJ2-7; TRBD2 might be the D (7 bases). This CDR3 has 14 amino acids. Germline-derived CDR1 and CDR2 are SNHLY and FYNNEI. Between the trimmed V and J ends, which lost 8 bases and 6 bases, there was a span of 20 bases.

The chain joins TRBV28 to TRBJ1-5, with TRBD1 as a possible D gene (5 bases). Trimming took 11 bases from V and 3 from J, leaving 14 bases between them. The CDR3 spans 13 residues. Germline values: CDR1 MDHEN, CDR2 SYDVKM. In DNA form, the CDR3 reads TGTGCCGGGGGGGGACGGTTCAATCAGCCCCAGCATTTT. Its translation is CAGGGRFNQPQHF.

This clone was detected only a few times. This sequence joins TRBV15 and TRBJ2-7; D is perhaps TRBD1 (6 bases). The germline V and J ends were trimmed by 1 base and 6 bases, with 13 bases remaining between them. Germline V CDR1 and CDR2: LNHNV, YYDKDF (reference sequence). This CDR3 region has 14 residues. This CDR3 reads CATSRGQEPSEQYF. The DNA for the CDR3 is TGTGCCACCAGCAGAGGACAGGAACCCAGCGAGCAGTACTTC.

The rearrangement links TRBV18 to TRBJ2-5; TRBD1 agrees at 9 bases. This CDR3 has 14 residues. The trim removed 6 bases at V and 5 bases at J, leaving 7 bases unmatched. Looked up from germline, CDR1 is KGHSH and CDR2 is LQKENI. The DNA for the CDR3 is TGTGCCAGCTCGCCCACAGGGGGCTCGGAGACCCAGTACTTC. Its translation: CASSPTGGSETQYF. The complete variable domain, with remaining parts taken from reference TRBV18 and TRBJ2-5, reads NAGVMQNPRHLVRRRGQEARLRCSPMKGHSHVYWYRQLPEEGLKFMVYLQKENIIDESGMPKERFSAEFPKEGPSILRIQQVVRGDSAAYFCASSPTGGSETQYFGPGTRLLVL.

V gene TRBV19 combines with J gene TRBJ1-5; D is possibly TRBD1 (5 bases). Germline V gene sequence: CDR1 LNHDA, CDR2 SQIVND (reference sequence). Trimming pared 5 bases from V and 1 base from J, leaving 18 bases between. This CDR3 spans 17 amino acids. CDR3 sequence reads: CASSLLGGKGSNQPQHF. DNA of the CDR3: TGTGCCAGTAGTCTTCTGGGGGGGAAGGGGAGCAATCAGCCCCAGCATTTT. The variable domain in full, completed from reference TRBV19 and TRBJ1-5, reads DGGITQSPKYLFRKEGQNVTLSCEQNLNHDAMYWYRQDPGQGLRLIYYSQIVNDFQKGDIAEGYSVSREKKESFPLTVTSAQKNPTAFYLCASSLLGGKGSNQPQHFGDGTRLSIL.

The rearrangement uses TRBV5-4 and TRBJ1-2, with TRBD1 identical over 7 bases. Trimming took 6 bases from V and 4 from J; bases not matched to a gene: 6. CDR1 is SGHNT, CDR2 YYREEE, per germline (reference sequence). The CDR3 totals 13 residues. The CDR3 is CASTPGTVYGYTF. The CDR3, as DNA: TGTGCCAGCACTCCCGGGACAGTCTATGGCTACACCTTC.

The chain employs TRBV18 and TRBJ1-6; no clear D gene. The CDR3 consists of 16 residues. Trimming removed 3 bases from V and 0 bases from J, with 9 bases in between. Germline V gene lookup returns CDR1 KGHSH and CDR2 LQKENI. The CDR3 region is CASSPDTPSYNSPLHF. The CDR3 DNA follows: TGTGCCAGCTCACCTGACACCCCCTCCTATAATTCACCCCTCCACTTT.

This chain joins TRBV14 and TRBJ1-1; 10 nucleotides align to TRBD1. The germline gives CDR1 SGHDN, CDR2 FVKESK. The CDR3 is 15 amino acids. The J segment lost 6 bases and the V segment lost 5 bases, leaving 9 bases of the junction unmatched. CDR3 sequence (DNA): TGTGCCAGCAGCAACCGGGACAGGGGATGGGCTGAAGCTTTCTTT. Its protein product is CASSNRDRGWAEAFF.

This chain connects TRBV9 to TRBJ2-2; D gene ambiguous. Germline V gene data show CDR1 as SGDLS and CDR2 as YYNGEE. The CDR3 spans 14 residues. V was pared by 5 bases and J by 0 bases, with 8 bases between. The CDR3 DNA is TGTGCCAGCAGTACACACCCGAACACCGGGGAGCTGTTTTTT. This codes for CASSTHPNTGELFF.

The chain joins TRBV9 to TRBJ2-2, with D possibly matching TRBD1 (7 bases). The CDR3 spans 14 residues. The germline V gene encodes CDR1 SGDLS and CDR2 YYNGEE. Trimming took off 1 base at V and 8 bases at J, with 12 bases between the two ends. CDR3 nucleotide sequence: TGTGCCAGCAGCGTACAGGGGGGCCCGGGGGAGCTGTTTTTT. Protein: CASSVQGGPGELFF.

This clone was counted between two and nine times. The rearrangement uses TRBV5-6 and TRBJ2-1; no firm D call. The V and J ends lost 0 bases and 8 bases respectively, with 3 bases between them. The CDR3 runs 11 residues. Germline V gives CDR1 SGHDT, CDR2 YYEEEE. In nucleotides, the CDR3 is TGTGCCAGCAGCTTGGACTATGAGCAGTTCTTC. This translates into CASSLDYEQFF.

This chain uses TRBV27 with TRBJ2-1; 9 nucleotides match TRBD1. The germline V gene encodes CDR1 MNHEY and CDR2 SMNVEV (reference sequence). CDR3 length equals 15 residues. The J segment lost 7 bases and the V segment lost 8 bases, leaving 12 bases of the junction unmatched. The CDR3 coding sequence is TGTGCCAGCCAACGGCCCCAGACAGGGGGGAATGAGCAGTTCTTC. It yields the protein CASQRPQTGGNEQFF.

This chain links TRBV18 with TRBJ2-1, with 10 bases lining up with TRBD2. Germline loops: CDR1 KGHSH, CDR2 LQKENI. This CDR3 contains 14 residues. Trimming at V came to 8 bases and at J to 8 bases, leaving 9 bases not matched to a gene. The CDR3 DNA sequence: TGTGCCAGCGCGTCTAGCGGGGGTATGGATGAGCAGTTCTTC. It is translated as CASASSGGMDEQFF.

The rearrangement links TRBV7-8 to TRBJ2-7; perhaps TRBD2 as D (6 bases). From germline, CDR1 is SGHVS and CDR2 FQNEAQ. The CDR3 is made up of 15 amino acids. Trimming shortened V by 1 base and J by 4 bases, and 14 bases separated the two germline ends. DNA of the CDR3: TGTGCCAGCAGCTTAGACGGGGGAACTTGGTACGAGCAGTACTTC. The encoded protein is CASSLDGGTWYEQYF.

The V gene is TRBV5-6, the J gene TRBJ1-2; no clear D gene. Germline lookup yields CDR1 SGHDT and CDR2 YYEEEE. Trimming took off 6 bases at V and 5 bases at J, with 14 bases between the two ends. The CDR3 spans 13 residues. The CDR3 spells CASNPRGPYGYTF. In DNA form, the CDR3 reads TGTGCCAGCAACCCCCGGGGTCCGTATGGCTACACCTTC.

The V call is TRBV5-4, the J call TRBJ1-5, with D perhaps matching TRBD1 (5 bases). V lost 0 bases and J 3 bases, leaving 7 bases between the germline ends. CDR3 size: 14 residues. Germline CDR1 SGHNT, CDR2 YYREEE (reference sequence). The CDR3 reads CASSLEGSNQPQHF. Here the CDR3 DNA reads TGTGCCAGCAGCTTGGAGGGGTCCAATCAGCCCCAGCATTTT.

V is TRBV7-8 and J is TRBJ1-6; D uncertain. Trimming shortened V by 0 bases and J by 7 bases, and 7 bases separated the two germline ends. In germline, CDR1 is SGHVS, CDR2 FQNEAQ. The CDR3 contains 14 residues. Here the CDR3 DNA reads TGTGCCAGCAGCTTAGCCGGGGAGAATTCACCCCTCCACTTT. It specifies CASSLAGENSPLHF.

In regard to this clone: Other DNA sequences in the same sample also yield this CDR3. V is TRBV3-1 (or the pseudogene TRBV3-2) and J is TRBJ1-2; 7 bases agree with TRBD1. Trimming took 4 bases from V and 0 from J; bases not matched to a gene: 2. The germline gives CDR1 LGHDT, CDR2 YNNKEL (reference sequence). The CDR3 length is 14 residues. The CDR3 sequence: CASSRDRANYGYTF. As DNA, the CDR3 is TGTGCCAGCAGCCGTGACAGGGCTAACTATGGCTACACCTTC.

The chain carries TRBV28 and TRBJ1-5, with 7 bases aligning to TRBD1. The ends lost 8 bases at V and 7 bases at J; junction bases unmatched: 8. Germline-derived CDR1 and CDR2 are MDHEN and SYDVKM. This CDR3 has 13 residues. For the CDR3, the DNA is TGTGCCAGCGGACGACAGGGTGACCAGCCCCAGCATTTT. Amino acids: CASGRQGDQPQHF. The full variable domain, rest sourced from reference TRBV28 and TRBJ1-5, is DVKVTQSSRYLVKRTGEKVFLECVQDMDHENMFWYRQDPGLGLRLIYFSYDVKMKEKGDIPEGYSVSREKKERFSLILESASTNQTSMYLCASGRQGDQPQHFGDGTRLSIL.

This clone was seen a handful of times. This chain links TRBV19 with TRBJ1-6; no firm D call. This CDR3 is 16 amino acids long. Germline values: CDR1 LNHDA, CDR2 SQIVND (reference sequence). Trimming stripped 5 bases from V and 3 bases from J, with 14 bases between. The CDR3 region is CASSPRTGSYNSPLHF. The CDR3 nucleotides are TGTGCCAGTAGTCCCCGGACGGGGAGCTATAATTCACCCCTCCACTTT.

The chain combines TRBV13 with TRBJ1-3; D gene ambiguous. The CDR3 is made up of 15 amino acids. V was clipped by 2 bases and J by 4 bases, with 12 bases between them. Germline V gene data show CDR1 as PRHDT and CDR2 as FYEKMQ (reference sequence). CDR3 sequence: CASSLRGPPGNTIYF. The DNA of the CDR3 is TGTGCCAGCAGCTTACGTGGCCCTCCAGGAAACACCATATATTTT.

The CDR3 DNA reads as TGTGCCACCAGCAGAGGTTCTTCAGGGATCAGCCAGCCCCAGCATTTT. Its translation is CATSRGSSGISQPQHF. The J gene is TRBJ1-5, the V gene TRBV15; the D gene is possibly TRBD1 (5 bases). The CDR3 contains 16 residues. V gave up 1 base and J gave up 7 bases, with 17 bases separating them. Germline V gene sequence: CDR1 LNHNV, CDR2 YYDKDF (reference sequence).

The CDR3 DNA is TGTGCCAGCAGTTACTCGGCAGGTTATAGCAATCAGCCCCAGCATTTT. Translated: CASSYSAGYSNQPQHF. The chain employs TRBV6-5 and TRBJ1-5, with D hard to call. The CDR3 totals 16 residues. Germline-derived CDR1 and CDR2 are MNHEY and SVGAGI. V was shortened by 0 bases and J by 0 bases, with 9 bases between the two germline ends.